The rows below give T cell receptor beta chains drawn from one sample of a study of cytomegalovirus exposure and HLA in healthy donors. Produced via immunoSEQ multiplex PCR; TCRdb's table is partial and in-frame only. The table includes about 190,000 clones, around 79% detected once. The sequenced sample was PBMCs. The receptors shown here come from a woman aged 45-60 years in good health and CMV-seronegative. The CDR3 runs from the conserved cysteine through the conserved F or W. A D gene is named only where the DNA matches it firmly. Expanded clones get a size class; other rows say once, few or many, or leave the size out.

clone_size	d_call	v_call	j_call	cdr3_nt	cdr3_aa
-	TRBD2	TRBV5-4	TRBJ2-1	TGTGCCAGCAGCCGAGCCGGGACTAGCTTTGCCAATGAGCAGTTCTTC	CASSRAGTSFANEQFF
-	-	TRBV21-1	TRBJ1-2	TGTGCCAGCAGCGAGAGGGGGGGGGCTGGCTACACCTTC	CASSERGGAGYTF
-	TRBD2	TRBV7-2	TRBJ2-5	TGTGCCAGCAGCCCAAGCCCCGGGACTAGCGGTTACCAGTACTTC	CASSPSPGTSGYQYF
-	-	TRBV27	TRBJ1-2	TGTGCCAGCAAACTGTCTGCGAACTATGGCTACACCTTC	CASKLSANYGYTF
-	TRBD2	TRBV7-6	TRBJ2-3	TGTGCCAGCAGCGCCTTTAGCGGGGTAACAGATACGCAGTATTTT	CASSAFSGVTDTQYF
few	TRBD2	TRBV7-3	TRBJ2-2	TGTGCCAGCAGCTTAAATGGCGGGAGCGGCACCGGGGAGCTGTTTTTT	CASSLNGGSGTGELFF
-	-	TRBV19	TRBJ2-2	TGTGCCAGTAGAGGCAGGGACACCGGGGAGCTGTTTTTT	CASRGRDTGELFF
-	-	TRBV5-1	TRBJ2-3	TGCGCCAGCAGCGCTGGACAGACTGCAGATACGCAGTATTTT	CASSAGQTADTQYF
-	TRBD2	TRBV5-1	TRBJ2-3	TGCGCCAGCAGCTTTGGACTAGCGGGGGGTAGCACAGATACGCAGTATTTT	CASSFGLAGGSTDTQYF
-	-	TRBV9	TRBJ2-7	TGTGCCAGCAGCGTATCCTCCCGTCCCTACGAGCAGTACTTC	CASSVSSRPYEQYF
-	TRBD1	TRBV27	TRBJ2-7	TGTGCCAGCATGAGGGGGACAGGGATCCACGAGCAGTACTTC	CASMRGTGIHEQYF